Shown below are 7 T cell receptor beta chains from a single sample sequenced in a study of response to subunit inactivated influenza vaccine. MiXCR, run by TCRdb on the RT-PCR reads, gives a single entry per CDR3 protein. The sample holds about 160,000 distinct CDR3 sequences, approximately 10% seen once. This specimen was non-naive T cells sorted from PBMCs, taken about 6 weeks after vaccination. All receptors come from a man between 45 and 60 years old who received an inactivated influenza vaccine.

The rearrangement joins TRBV5-6 to TRBJ1-5; D is unclear. CDR1 and CDR2 from the germline V gene are SGHDT and YYEEEE. V shed 0 bases and J shed 0 bases, with 13 bases lying between them. There are 17 residues in the CDR3. The CDR3 coding sequence is TGTGCCAGCAGCTTGGGTCCGCCCCCGATTAGCAATCAGCCCCAGCATTTT. This translates into CASSLGPPPISNQPQHF.

The CDR3 sequence: CASSLESGNQPQHF. DNA of the CDR3: TGCGCCAGCAGCTTGGAGTCAGGCAATCAGCCCCAGCATTTT. This sequence joins TRBV5-1 and TRBJ1-5; D is undetermined. The CDR3 is made up of 14 amino acids. Germline V gene sequence: CDR1 SGHRS, CDR2 YFSETQ. V gave up 0 bases and J gave up 2 bases, with 6 bases separating them.

This sequence joins TRBV11-2 and TRBJ2-7, with 7 bases fitting TRBD1. In germline, CDR1 is SGHAT, CDR2 FQNNGV. The CDR3 is 15 amino acids. With V trimmed by 1 base and J by 0 bases, 3 bases remained unmatched. CDR3 residues: CASSLAGTASYEQYF. CDR3 coding DNA: TGTGCCAGCAGCTTAGCTGGGACAGCCTCCTACGAGCAGTACTTC.

This clonotype was seen a few times. The chain employs TRBV14 and TRBJ2-7, with 7 bases matching TRBD2. The CDR3 runs 14 residues. The V and J ends lost 5 bases and 4 bases, in that order; junction bases with no gene match: 8. Germline lookup yields CDR1 SGHDN and CDR2 FVKESK. CDR3 DNA: TGTGCCAGCAGCGCCGGACTAGGCCTTTACGAGCAGTACTTC. Its protein is CASSAGLGLYEQYF.

This clonotype was counted ten times or more. The genes are TRBV4-3 and TRBJ2-1, with D possibly TRBD1 on 6 matching bases. Germline CDR1 is LGHNA and CDR2 is YSLEER. The CDR3 has 19 amino acids. Trimming removed 2 bases at V and 2 bases at J, with 22 bases between. Here the CDR3 DNA reads TGCGCCAGCAGCCAATATTACACATTACCGGGACAAACCTACAATGAGCAGTTCTTC. Translation: CASSQYYTLPGQTYNEQFF.

J is TRBJ1-1 and V is TRBV7-8; no definite D call. The germline CDR1 and CDR2 sequences are SGHVS and FQNEAQ. V gave up 4 bases and J gave up 0 bases, with 9 bases separating them. The CDR3 length is 14 residues. CDR3 nucleotide sequence: TGTGCCAGCAGCTCGGCAATCCTGAACACTGAAGCTTTCTTT. Protein product: CASSSAILNTEAFF.

There are a few counts of this clonotype. The chain employs TRBV10-3 and TRBJ2-1; 12 nucleotides match TRBD1. The germline V gene encodes CDR1 ENHRY and CDR2 SYGVKD. After removal of 4 bases from V and 8 bases from J, the junction contained 12 bases not matched to a gene. This CDR3 comprises 17 residues. CDR3 loop: CAISADLGTGGLDEQFF. In nucleotides, the CDR3 is TGTGCCATCAGTGCCGATCTGGGGACAGGGGGCTTGGATGAGCAGTTCTTC.